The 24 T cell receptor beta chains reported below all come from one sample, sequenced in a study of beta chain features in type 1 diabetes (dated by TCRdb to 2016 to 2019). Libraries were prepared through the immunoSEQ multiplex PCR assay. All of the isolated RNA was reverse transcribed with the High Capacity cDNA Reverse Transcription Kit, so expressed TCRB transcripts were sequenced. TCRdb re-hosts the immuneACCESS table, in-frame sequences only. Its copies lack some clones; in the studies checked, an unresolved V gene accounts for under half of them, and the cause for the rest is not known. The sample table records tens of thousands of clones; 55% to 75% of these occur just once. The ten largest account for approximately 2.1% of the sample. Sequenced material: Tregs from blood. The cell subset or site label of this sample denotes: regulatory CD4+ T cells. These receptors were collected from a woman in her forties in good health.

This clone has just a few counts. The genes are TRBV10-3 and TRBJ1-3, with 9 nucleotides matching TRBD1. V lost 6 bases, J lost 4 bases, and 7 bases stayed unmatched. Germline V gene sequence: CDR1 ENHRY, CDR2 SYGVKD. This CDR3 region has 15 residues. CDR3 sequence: CAIRNRGREGNTIYF. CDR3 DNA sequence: TGTGCCATCAGGAACAGGGGGCGGGAAGGAAACACCATATATTTT.

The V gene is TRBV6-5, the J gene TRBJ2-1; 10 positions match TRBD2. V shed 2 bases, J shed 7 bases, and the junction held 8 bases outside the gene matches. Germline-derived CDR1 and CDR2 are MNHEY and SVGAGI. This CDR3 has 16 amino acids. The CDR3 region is CASSYVIAGGSNEQFF. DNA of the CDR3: TGTGCCAGCAGTTACGTTATAGCGGGGGGTTCGAATGAGCAGTTCTTC.

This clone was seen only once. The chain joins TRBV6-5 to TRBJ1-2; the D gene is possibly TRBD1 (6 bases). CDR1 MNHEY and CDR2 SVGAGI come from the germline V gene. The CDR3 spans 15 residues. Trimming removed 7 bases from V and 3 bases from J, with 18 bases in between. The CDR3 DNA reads TGTGCCAGCAACGAGGTGGGGGCGAGAGACTATGGCTACACCTTC. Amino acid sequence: CASNEVGARDYGYTF.

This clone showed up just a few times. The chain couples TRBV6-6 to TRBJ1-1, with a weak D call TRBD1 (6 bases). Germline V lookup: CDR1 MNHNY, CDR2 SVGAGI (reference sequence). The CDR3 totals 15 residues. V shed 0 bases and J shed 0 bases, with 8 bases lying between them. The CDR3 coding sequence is TGTGCCAGCAGTTACTCGCCAGGGGTGAACACTGAAGCTTTCTTT. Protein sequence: CASSYSPGVNTEAFF.

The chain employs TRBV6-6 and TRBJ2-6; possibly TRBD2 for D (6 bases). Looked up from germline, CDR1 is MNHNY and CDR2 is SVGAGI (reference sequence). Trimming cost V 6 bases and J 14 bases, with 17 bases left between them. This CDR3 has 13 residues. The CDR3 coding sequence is TGTGCCAGCAGATTACCGACTAGACCCATCCTGACTTTC. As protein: CASRLPTRPILTF.

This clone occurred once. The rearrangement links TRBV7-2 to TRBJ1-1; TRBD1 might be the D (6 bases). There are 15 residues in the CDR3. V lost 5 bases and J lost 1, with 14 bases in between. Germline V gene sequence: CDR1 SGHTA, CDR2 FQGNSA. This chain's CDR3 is CASSTSGGGNTEAFF. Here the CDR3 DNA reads TGTGCCAGCAGCACCTCGGGGGGCGGGAACACTGAAGCTTTCTTT.

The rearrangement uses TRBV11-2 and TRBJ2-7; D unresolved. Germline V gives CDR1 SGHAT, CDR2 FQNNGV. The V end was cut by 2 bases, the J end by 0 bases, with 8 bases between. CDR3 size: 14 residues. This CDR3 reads CASSLSPGSYEQYF. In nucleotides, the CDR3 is TGTGCCAGCAGCTTATCCCCGGGCTCCTACGAGCAGTACTTC. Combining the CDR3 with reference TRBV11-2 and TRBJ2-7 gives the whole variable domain EAGVAQSPRYKIIEKRQSVAFWCNPISGHATLYWYQQILGQGPKLLIQFQNNGVVDDSQLPKDRFSAERLKGVDSTLKIQPAKLEDSAVYLCASSLSPGSYEQYFGPGTRLTVT.

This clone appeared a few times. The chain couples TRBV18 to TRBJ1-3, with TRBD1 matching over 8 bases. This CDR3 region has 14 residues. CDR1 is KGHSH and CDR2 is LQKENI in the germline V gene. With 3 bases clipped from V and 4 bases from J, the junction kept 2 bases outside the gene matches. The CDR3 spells CASSPRTGGNTIYF. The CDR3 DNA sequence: TGTGCCAGCTCACCCCGGACAGGGGGAAACACCATATATTTT.

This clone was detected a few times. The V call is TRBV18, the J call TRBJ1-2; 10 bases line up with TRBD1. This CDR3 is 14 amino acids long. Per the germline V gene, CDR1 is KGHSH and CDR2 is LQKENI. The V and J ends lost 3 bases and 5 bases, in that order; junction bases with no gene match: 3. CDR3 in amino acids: CASSPGQGTYGYTF. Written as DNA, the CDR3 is TGTGCCAGCTCACCGGGACAGGGGACTTATGGCTACACCTTC.

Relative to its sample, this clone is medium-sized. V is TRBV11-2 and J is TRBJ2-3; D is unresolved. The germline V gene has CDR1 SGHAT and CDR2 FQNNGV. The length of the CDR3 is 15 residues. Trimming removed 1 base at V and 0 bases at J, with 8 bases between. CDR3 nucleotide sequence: TGTGCCAGCAGCTTAGTAGGAGCTAGCACAGATACGCAGTATTTT. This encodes CASSLVGASTDTQYF.

In DNA form, the CDR3 reads TGTGCCAGCAGCTTAAGGGGGGGCGGAGTGTACGAGCAGTACTTC. This translates into CASSLRGGGVYEQYF. The chain joins TRBV7-2 to TRBJ2-7; weak D call: TRBD2 (7 bases). The CDR3 contains 15 residues. Germline V lookup: CDR1 SGHTA, CDR2 FQGNSA. V lost 2 bases and J lost 4, with 15 bases in between.

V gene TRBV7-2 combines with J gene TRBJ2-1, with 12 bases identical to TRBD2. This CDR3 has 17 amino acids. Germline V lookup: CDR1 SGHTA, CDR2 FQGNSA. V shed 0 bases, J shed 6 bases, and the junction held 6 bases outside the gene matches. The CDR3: CASSLALLAGGINEQFF. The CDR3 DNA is TGTGCCAGCAGCTTAGCCCTACTAGCGGGGGGCATCAATGAGCAGTTCTTC.

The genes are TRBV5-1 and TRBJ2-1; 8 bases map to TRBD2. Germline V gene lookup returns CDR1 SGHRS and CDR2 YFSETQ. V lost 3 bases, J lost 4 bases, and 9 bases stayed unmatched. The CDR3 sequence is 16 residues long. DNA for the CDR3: TGCGCCAGCAGCTGGGGAAGCGGGAGCCCTTACAATGAGCAGTTCTTC. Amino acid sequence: CASSWGSGSPYNEQFF.

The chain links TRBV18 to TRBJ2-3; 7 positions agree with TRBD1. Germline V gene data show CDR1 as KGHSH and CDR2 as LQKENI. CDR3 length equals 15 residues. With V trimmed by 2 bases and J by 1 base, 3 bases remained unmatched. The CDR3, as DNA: TGTGCCAGCTCACCATCAGGACAGGGCACAGATACGCAGTATTTT. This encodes CASSPSGQGTDTQYF.

This CDR3 is CASSSRDRVNEQYF. The CDR3 nucleotides are TGTGCCAGCAGCTCCCGGGACAGGGTTAACGAGCAGTACTTC. This chain uses TRBV7-9 with TRBJ2-7; 9 positions match TRBD1. V gave up 4 bases and J gave up 5 bases; unmatched junction bases: 6. Germline CDR1 is SEHNR and CDR2 is FQNEAQ (reference sequence). The CDR3 length is 14 residues. Based on the CDR3 plus reference TRBV7-9 and TRBJ2-7, the full variable domain is DTGVSQNPRHKITKRGQNVTFRCDPISEHNRLYWYRQTLGQGPEFLTYFQNEAQLEKSRLLSDRFSAERPKGSFSTLEIQRTEQGDSAMYLCASSSRDRVNEQYFGPGTRLTVT.

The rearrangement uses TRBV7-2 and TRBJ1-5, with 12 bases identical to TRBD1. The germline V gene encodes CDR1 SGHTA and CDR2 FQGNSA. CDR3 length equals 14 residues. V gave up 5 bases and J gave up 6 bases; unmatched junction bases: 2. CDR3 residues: CASSPGQGAQPQHF. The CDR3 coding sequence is TGTGCCAGCAGCCCGGGACAGGGGGCTCAGCCCCAGCATTTT.

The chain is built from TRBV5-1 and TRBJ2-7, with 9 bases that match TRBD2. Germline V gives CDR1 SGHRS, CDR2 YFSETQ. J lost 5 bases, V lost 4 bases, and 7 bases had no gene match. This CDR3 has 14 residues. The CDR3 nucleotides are TGCGCCAGCAGCCGTTGGACTAGCGTCCACGAGCAGTACTTC. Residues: CASSRWTSVHEQYF.

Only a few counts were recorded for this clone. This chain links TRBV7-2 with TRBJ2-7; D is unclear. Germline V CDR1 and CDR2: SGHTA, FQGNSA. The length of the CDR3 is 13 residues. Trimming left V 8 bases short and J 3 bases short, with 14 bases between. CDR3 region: CASGRQALYEQYF. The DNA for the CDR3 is TGTGCCAGCGGCCGGCAGGCCCTCTACGAGCAGTACTTC.

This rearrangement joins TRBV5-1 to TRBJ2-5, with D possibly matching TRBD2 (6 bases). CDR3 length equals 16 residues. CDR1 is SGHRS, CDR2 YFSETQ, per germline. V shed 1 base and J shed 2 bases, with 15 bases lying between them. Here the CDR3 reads CASSLMTGLVQETQYF. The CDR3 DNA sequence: TGCGCCAGCAGCTTGATGACGGGACTCGTGCAAGAGACCCAGTACTTC.

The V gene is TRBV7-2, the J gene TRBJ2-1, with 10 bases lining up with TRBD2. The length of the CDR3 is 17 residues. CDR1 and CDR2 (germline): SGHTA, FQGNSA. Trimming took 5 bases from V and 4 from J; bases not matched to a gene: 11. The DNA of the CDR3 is TGTGCCAGCAGCCTGCTCCCGGGACTAGCGCCGTACAATGAGCAGTTCTTC. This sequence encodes CASSLLPGLAPYNEQFF.

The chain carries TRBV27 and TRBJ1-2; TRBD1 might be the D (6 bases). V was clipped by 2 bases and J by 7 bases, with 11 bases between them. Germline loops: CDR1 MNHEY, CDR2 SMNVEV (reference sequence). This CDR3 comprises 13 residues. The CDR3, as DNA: TGTGCCAGCAGTTTAACGGGGGGGCCTGGCTACACCTTC. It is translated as CASSLTGGPGYTF.

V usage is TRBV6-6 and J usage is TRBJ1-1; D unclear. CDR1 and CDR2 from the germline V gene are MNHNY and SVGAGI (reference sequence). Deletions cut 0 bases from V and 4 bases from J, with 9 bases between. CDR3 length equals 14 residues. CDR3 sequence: CASSYSGSGTEAFF. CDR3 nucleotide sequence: TGTGCCAGCAGTTACTCGGGTTCAGGCACTGAAGCTTTCTTT.

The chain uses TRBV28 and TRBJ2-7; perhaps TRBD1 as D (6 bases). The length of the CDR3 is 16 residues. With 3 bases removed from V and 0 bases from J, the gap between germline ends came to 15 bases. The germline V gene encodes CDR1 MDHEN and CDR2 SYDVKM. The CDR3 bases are TGTGCCAGCAGTTTGAGAAAAGGACAGAGCTCCTACGAGCAGTACTTC. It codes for CASSLRKGQSSYEQYF.

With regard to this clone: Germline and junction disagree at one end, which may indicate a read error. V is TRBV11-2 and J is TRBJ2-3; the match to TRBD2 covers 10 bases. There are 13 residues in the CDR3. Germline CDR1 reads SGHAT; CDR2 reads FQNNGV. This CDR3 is CASSLVVASGGWF. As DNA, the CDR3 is TGTGCCAGCAGCTTAGTAGTGGCTAGCGGGGGCTGGTTT.